One sample yielded the 27 T cell receptor beta chains listed below, sequenced in a study of Tregs in tolerant kidney transplant recipients. Clones were sequenced by immunoSEQ multiplex PCR, and TCRdb holds only the in-frame ones, with some missing. The sample has about 110,000 clones, about 90% seen once; the top ten hold roughly 0.31%. The sequences come from CD4+ T cells from blood, collected before the transplant. These receptors were obtained from a human donor who received a combined kidney and bone marrow transplant.

Only one count was recorded for this clone. The chain recombines TRBV14 with TRBJ2-1; TRBD2 matches 7 bases. The CDR3 runs 16 residues. Trimming at V came to 1 base and at J to 0 bases, leaving 3 bases not matched to a gene. Germline CDR1 is SGHDN and CDR2 is FVKESK. DNA for the CDR3: TGTGCCAGCAGCCAAGTCGGGGGGAGCTCCTACAATGAGCAGTTCTTC. Protein: CASSQVGGSSYNEQFF.

This sequence joins TRBV10-1 and TRBJ2-5, with TRBD1 matching 8 bases. With 10 bases clipped from V and 5 bases from J, the junction kept 12 bases outside the gene matches. The germline CDR1 and CDR2 sequences are WNHNN and SYGVQD (reference sequence). The CDR3 length is 14 residues. CDR3 nucleotide sequence: TGCGCCACCTGGGACAGGCCTATTTTGGAGACCCAGTACTTC. The encoded protein is CATWDRPILETQYF.

CDR3 nucleotide sequence: TGTGCCACCGGAAAAGCGGGATCCACAGATACGCAGTATTTT. It specifies CATGKAGSTDTQYF. The V gene is TRBV2, the J gene TRBJ2-3, with 7 bases fitting TRBD2. From germline, CDR1 is SNHLY and CDR2 FYNNEI. J lost 2 bases, V lost 10 bases, and 9 bases had no gene match. The CDR3 length is 14 residues.

The chain has TRBV6-5 and TRBJ2-7; TRBD2 is a possible D gene (5 bases). The germline V and J ends were trimmed by 7 bases and 4 bases, with 8 bases remaining between them. From germline, CDR1 is MNHEY and CDR2 SVGAGI. The CDR3 contains 11 residues. Here the CDR3 DNA reads TGTGCCAGCACCCGCGGGTACGAGCAGTACTTC. Translating gives CASTRGYEQYF.

The chain joins TRBV19 to TRBJ2-2; 14 bases are shared with TRBD2. J lost 4 bases, V lost 5 bases, and 9 bases had no gene match. The germline V gene encodes CDR1 LNHDA and CDR2 SQIVND (reference sequence). The CDR3 consists of 18 residues. CDR3 protein: CASSPGTSGSGSTGELFF. The CDR3 coding sequence is TGTGCCAGTAGTCCTGGGACTAGCGGGAGTGGTAGCACCGGGGAGCTGTTTTTT.

V gene TRBV6-6 combines with J gene TRBJ1-2, with TRBD1 matching over 11 bases. The CDR3 runs 13 residues. Germline CDR1 and CDR2: MNHNY and SVGAGI (reference sequence). The V segment lost 6 bases and the J segment 8 bases; nucleotides outside the gene matches: 5. CDR3 loop: CASSRTGGLGYTF. CDR3 coding DNA: TGTGCCAGCAGCCGGACAGGGGGCCTCGGCTACACCTTC.

This rearrangement joins TRBV10-2 to TRBJ2-5; TRBD1 matches at 8 bases. The CDR3 is 13 residues long. Germline V gene lookup returns CDR1 WSHSY and CDR2 SAAADI. Losses at the gene ends were 6 bases for V and 4 bases for J; bases not matched to a gene: 4. CDR3 region: CASSAGTGETQYF. In DNA form, the CDR3 reads TGCGCCAGCAGCGCCGGGACAGGAGAGACCCAGTACTTC.

In nucleotides, the CDR3 is TGTGCCAGCAGCGTAGAGTCTAGCGGGCGAGGTAGACAAGAGACCCAGTACTTC. Residues: CASSVESSGRGRQETQYF. The V call is TRBV9, the J call TRBJ2-5, with TRBD2 matching over 8 bases. The V and J ends lost 0 bases and 2 bases, in that order; junction bases with no gene match: 12. The germline V gene has CDR1 SGDLS and CDR2 YYNGEE. There are 18 residues in the CDR3. The variable domain in full, completed from reference TRBV9 and TRBJ2-5, reads DSGVTQTPKHLITATGQRVTLRCSPRSGDLSVYWYQQSLDQGLQFLIQYYNGEERAKGNILERFSAQQFPDLHSELNLSSLELGDSALYFCASSVESSGRGRQETQYFGPGTRLLVL.

V gene TRBV28 combines with J gene TRBJ1-2, with D possibly matching TRBD1 (5 bases). The V end was cut by 5 bases, the J end by 3 bases, with 13 bases between. Germline lookup yields CDR1 MDHEN and CDR2 SYDVKM. The CDR3 contains 14 residues. Here the CDR3 DNA reads TGTGCCAGCAGTCCGGGGGTGGGGTACTATGGCTACACCTTC. Protein product: CASSPGVGYYGYTF.

The chain combines TRBV5-1 with TRBJ2-3; D might be TRBD2 (5 bases). The CDR3 covers 15 residues. V was trimmed by 1 base and J by 0 bases, leaving 9 bases between them. Germline V gives CDR1 SGHRS, CDR2 YFSETQ. CDR3 DNA: TGCGCCAGCAGCTTGTTGCGGACTAGCACAGATACGCAGTATTTT. Protein: CASSLLRTSTDTQYF.

V usage is TRBV6-5 and J usage is TRBJ2-7, with 8 bases fitting TRBD1. The CDR3 sequence is 13 residues long. CDR1 is MNHEY and CDR2 is SVGAGI in the germline V gene. Unmatched junction bases numbered 5, after V lost 7 bases and J lost 3 bases. The DNA of the CDR3 is TGTGCCAGCATTCCAGGGACAGGCTACGAGCAGTACTTC. Its translation: CASIPGTGYEQYF.

The J gene is TRBJ2-7, the V gene TRBV5-1; tentative D call: TRBD1 (6 bases). Trimming stripped 0 bases from V and 7 bases from J, with 14 bases between. This CDR3 contains 14 residues. Germline assignment: CDR1 SGHRS and CDR2 YFSETQ. CDR3 nucleotide sequence: TGCGCCAGCAGCTTGGGACACCGACAGGATGAGCAGTACTTC. This gives the protein CASSLGHRQDEQYF.

Points on this clone: The junction shows a germline mismatch at one end, possibly a read error. V gene TRBV5-4 combines with J gene TRBJ2-7; perhaps TRBD1 as D (6 bases). This CDR3 spans 14 amino acids. In germline, CDR1 is SGHNT, CDR2 YYREEE (reference sequence). Here the CDR3 DNA reads TGTGCCAGCAGCCTCGACGGGACACACTACGGGCAGTACTTC. Amino acids: CASSLDGTHYGQYF. The full variable domain, with the rest looked up from reference TRBV5-4 and TRBJ2-7, is ETGVTQSPTHLIKTRGQQVTLRCSSQSGHNTVSWYQQALGQGPQFIFQYYREEENGRGNFPPRFSGLQFPNYSSELNVNALELDDSALYLCASSLDGTHYGQYFGPGTRLTVT.

The J gene is TRBJ1-3, the V gene TRBV7-8; D perhaps matches TRBD1 (5 bases). CDR3 length: 16 amino acids. CDR1 and CDR2 from the germline V gene are SGHVS and FQNEAQ. With 4 bases removed from V and 0 bases from J, the gap between germline ends came to 13 bases. In DNA, the CDR3 is TGTGCCAGCAGCTGGGGCCTCCTCGTCTCTGGAAACACCATATATTTT. It codes for CASSWGLLVSGNTIYF.

This clone was detected a few times. V gene TRBV7-9 combines with J gene TRBJ2-7; D is possibly TRBD1 (7 bases). CDR3 length: 15 residues. V lost 1 base, J lost 6 bases, and 16 bases lay in between. Germline lookup yields CDR1 SEHNR and CDR2 FQNEAQ (reference sequence). CDR3 protein: CASSLEGGGGVEQYF. CDR3 nucleotide sequence: TGTGCCAGCAGCTTAGAAGGTGGAGGGGGCGTCGAGCAGTACTTC.

This clone was recorded once. The chain has TRBV19 and TRBJ1-5; 7 nucleotides align to TRBD1. Losses at the gene ends were 5 bases for V and 6 bases for J; bases not matched to a gene: 7. In germline, CDR1 is LNHDA, CDR2 SQIVND (reference sequence). This CDR3 region has 14 residues. The CDR3 DNA reads as TGTGCCAGTAGTCCCGCAAAGGGGGCTCAGCCCCAGCATTTT. Amino acids: CASSPAKGAQPQHF.

The chain couples TRBV10-3 to TRBJ2-1, with 10 nucleotides matching TRBD2. V gave up 6 bases and J gave up 10 bases; unmatched junction bases: 9. CDR1 ENHRY and CDR2 SYGVKD come from the germline V gene. CDR3 length equals 14 residues. CDR3 amino acids: CAIRTGTSAQEQFF. The CDR3 coding sequence is TGTGCCATCAGGACCGGGACTAGCGCGCAAGAGCAGTTCTTC.

The count of this clone is one. V is TRBV7-2 and J is TRBJ2-3, with D tentatively TRBD1 (5 bases). From germline, CDR1 is SGHTA and CDR2 FQGNSA. Deletions cut 5 bases from V and 3 bases from J, with 18 bases between. The length of the CDR3 is 16 residues. CDR3 nucleotide sequence: TGTGCCAGCAGCCCTGGGGCTAGGGCGGTTACAGATACGCAGTATTTT. Protein sequence: CASSPGARAVTDTQYF. The full variable domain, with the rest looked up from reference TRBV7-2 and TRBJ2-3, is GAGVSQSPSNKVTEKGKDVELRCDPISGHTALYWYRQSLGQGLEFLIYFQGNSAPDKSGLPSDRFSAERTGGSVSTLTIQRTQQEDSAVYLCASSPGARAVTDTQYFGPGTRLTVL.

This chain uses TRBV5-4 with TRBJ1-2, with TRBD1 identical over 10 bases. CDR1 and CDR2 from the germline V gene are SGHNT and YYREEE (reference sequence). CDR3 length: 18 amino acids. The junction had 12 bases not matched to a gene; V was cut back by 0 bases and J by 4 bases. The CDR3 DNA reads as TGTGCCAGCAGCTTGGTGGGACAGGGGAGGGCCGGGGGCTATGGCTACACCTTC. Translation gives CASSLVGQGRAGGYGYTF.

The chain employs TRBV27 and TRBJ2-3, with a weak D call TRBD2 (5 bases). The V and J ends lost 6 bases and 2 bases respectively, with 12 bases between them. This CDR3 contains 14 residues. CDR1 is MNHEY, CDR2 SMNVEV, per germline (reference sequence). CDR3 region: CASRAGEPTDTQYF. The CDR3 DNA reads TGTGCCAGCAGGGCCGGGGAACCCACAGATACGCAGTATTTT.

The rearrangement links TRBV7-6 to TRBJ1-3; D is unclear. The CDR3 has 15 amino acids. Germline V gene data show CDR1 as SGHVS and CDR2 as FNYEAQ. The V gene lost 5 bases and the J gene lost 4 bases, with 15 bases spanning the gap. The CDR3 region is CASSGYHRAGNTIYF. As DNA, the CDR3 is TGTGCCAGCAGCGGTTACCACCGCGCGGGAAACACCATATATTTT.

This chain connects TRBV6-6 to TRBJ2-7, with D perhaps TRBD2 (5 bases). V was cut by 6 bases and J by 3 bases, with 9 bases left in between. The CDR3 loop spans 12 amino acids. Germline CDR1 and CDR2: MNHNY and SVGAGI (reference sequence). CDR3 DNA: TGTGCCAGCAGGGTCGGGGTCTACGAGCAGTACTTC. Protein sequence: CASRVGVYEQYF.

This clone has only a few counts. J is TRBJ1-3 and V is TRBV27; maybe TRBD1 (6 bases). Germline assignment: CDR1 MNHEY and CDR2 SMNVEV (reference sequence). V was trimmed by 3 bases and J by 0 bases, leaving 9 bases between them. This CDR3 spans 15 amino acids. Here the CDR3 reads CASSFRGPSGNTIYF. In DNA, the CDR3 is TGTGCCAGCAGTTTCAGGGGTCCCTCTGGAAACACCATATATTTT.

This clone was counted once. The J gene is TRBJ2-1, the V gene TRBV27, with TRBD2 matching over 11 bases. CDR1 and CDR2 from the germline V gene are MNHEY and SMNVEV (reference sequence). CDR3 length: 14 amino acids. J gave up 0 bases and V 9 bases, and 1 base lay outside the gene matches. This CDR3 is CASSGRVSYNEQFF. CDR3 sequence (DNA): TGTGCCAGTAGCGGGAGGGTCTCCTACAATGAGCAGTTCTTC.

The chain is built from TRBV9 and TRBJ2-1, with TRBD2 identical over 9 bases. CDR3 length: 20 amino acids. V trimming: 3 bases; J trimming: 4 bases; junction bases outside the gene matches: 20. The germline V gene has CDR1 SGDLS and CDR2 YYNGEE. CDR3 nucleotides: TGTGCCAGCAGCGCAGCCGGGATCATGGGGCTAGCGGGGACTTACAATGAGCAGTTCTTC. Its translation: CASSAAGIMGLAGTYNEQFF.

The gene calls are TRBV15 and TRBJ2-2, with 11 bases that match TRBD2. After removal of 3 bases from V and 2 bases from J, the junction contained 8 bases not matched to a gene. This CDR3 is 18 amino acids long. Germline CDR1 LNHNV, CDR2 YYDKDF (reference sequence). CDR3 nucleotide sequence: TGTGCCACCAGCAGCCCACTAGCGGGGGTCCGAAACACCGGGGAGCTGTTTTTT. Encoded protein: CATSSPLAGVRNTGELFF. The full variable domain, in which reference TRBV15 and TRBJ2-2 provide the parts outside the CDR3, is DAMVIQNPRYQVTQFGKPVTLSCSQTLNHNVMYWYQQKSSQAPKLLFHYYDKDFNNEADTPDNFQSRRPNTSFCFLDIRSPGLGDTAMYLCATSSPLAGVRNTGELFFGEGSRLTVL.

CDR3 protein: CASSPRGGEETQYF. As DNA, the CDR3 is TGTGCCAGCAGCCCGCGGGGGGGCGAAGAGACCCAGTACTTC. J is TRBJ2-5 and V is TRBV5-4; TRBD2 matches at 9 bases. The CDR3 sequence is 14 residues long. V lost 4 bases, J lost 3 bases, and 4 bases stayed unmatched. Per germline, CDR1 SGHNT and CDR2 YYREEE (reference sequence).